This TCR beta chain was recovered during a study of T cell changes during pregnancy in multiple sclerosis. Data came from immunoSEQ multiplex PCR; TCRdb stores just in-frame clones and leaves some out. The data show fewer than 70,000 clones, approximately 92% seen once. The CDR3 runs 13 residues. V lost 2 bases and J 9 bases, leaving 13 bases between the germline ends. The germline gives CDR1 LGHNA, CDR2 YSLEER. The source of this sequence is a female donor in good health, enrolled as a control in a pregnancy study. The gene calls are TRBV4-3 and TRBJ1-1; no firm D call. Material: CD8+ T cells from peripheral blood mononuclear cells, obtained in the third trimester of pregnancy. The CDR3 nucleotides read TGCGCCAGCAGCCAAACACAGAGCGGAAAAGCTTTCTTT. Its translation: CASSQTQSGKAFF.